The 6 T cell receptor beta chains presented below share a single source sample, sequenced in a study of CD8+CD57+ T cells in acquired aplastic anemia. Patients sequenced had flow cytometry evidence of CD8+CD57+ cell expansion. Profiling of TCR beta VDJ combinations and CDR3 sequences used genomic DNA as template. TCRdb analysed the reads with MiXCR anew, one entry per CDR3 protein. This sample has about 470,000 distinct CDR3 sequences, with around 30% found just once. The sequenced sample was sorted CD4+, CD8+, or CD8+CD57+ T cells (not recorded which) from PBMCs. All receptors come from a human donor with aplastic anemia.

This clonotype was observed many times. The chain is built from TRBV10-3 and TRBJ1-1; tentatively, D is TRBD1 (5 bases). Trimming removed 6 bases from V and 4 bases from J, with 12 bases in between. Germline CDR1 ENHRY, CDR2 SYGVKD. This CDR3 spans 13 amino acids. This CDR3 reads CAISGPGGTEAFF. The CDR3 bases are TGTGCCATCAGCGGTCCGGGGGGCACTGAAGCTTTCTTT.

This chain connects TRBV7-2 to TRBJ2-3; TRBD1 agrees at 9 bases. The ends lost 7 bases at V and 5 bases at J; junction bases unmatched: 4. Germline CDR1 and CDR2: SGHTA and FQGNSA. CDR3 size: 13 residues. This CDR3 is CASNLTGGDTQYF. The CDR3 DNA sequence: TGTGCCAGCAACCTGACAGGGGGAGATACGCAGTATTTT.

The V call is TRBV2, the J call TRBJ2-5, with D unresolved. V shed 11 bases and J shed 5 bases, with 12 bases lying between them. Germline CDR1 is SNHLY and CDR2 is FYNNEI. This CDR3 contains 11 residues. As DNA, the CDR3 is TGTGCCCTCGTTCAAGGGGAGACCCAGTACTTC. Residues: CALVQGETQYF.

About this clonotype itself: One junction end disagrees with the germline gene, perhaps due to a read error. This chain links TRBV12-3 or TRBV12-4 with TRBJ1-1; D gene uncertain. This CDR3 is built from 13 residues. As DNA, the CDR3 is TGTGCCAGCAGTTTAGCGCTTCAGGTTGAAGCTCTCTTT. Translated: CASSLALQVEALF.

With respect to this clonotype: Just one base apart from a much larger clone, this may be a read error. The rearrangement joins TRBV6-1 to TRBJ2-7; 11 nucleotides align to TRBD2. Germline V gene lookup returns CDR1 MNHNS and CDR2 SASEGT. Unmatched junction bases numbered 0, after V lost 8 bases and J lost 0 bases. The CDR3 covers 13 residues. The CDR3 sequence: CASLAGGSYEQYF. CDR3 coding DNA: TGTGCCAGCCTAGCGGGGGGCTCCTACGAGCAGTACTTC.

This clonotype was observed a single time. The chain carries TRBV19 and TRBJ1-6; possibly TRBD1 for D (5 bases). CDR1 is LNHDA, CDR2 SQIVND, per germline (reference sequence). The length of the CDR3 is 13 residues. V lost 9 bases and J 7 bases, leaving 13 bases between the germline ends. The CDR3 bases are TGTGCCAGCCAGGATGGGGCGAATTCACCCCTCCACTTT. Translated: CASQDGANSPLHF.